Listed here are 14 T cell receptor beta chains from one sample, sequenced in a study of blood T cell repertoires in COVID-19. Measured with immunoSEQ multiplex PCR; TCRdb has only the in-frame clones, and not every one. The data show roughly 250,000 clones, just under 90% seen once. The material sequenced was peripheral blood. Every receptor here comes from a woman aged 40 to 50 with acute or convalescent COVID-19.

The V call is TRBV30, the J call TRBJ1-6; 7 positions match TRBD1. Germline CDR1 reads GTSNPN; CDR2 reads SVGIG (reference sequence). V was clipped by 5 bases and J by 6 bases; unmatched bases: 13. The CDR3 runs to 16 residues. The CDR3 DNA is TGTGCCTGGCGACGACAGGGCCGGTACCCTAATTCACCCCTCCACTTT. As protein: CAWRRQGRYPNSPLHF. The variable domain in full, with the rest retrieved from reference TRBV30 and TRBJ1-6, is SQTIHQWPATLVQPVGSPLSLECTVEGTSNPNLYWYRQAAGRGLQLLFYSVGIGQISSEVPQNLSASRPQDRQFILSSKKLLLSDSGFYLCAWRRQGRYPNSPLHFGNGTRLTVT.

The gene calls are TRBV29-1 and TRBJ1-1; 7 bases align to TRBD1. CDR1 and CDR2 from the germline V gene are SQVTM and ANQGSEA. V lost 7 bases, J lost 0 bases, and 8 bases stayed unmatched. The CDR3 covers 14 residues. CDR3 protein: CSAREGAMNTEAFF. The DNA of the CDR3 is TGCAGCGCTCGGGAGGGGGCCATGAACACTGAAGCTTTCTTT.

This clone was seen once. The chain uses TRBV10-3 and TRBJ2-1; D remains ambiguous. Trimming stripped 2 bases from V and 2 bases from J, with 10 bases between. The germline CDR1 and CDR2 sequences are ENHRY and SYGVKD. The CDR3 loop spans 15 amino acids. The CDR3 loop reads CAISEQRPAYNEQFF. As DNA, the CDR3 is TGTGCCATCAGTGAGCAGCGACCTGCCTACAATGAGCAGTTCTTC.

The rearrangement joins TRBV5-1 to TRBJ2-1, with TRBD2 matching 15 bases. Germline assignment: CDR1 SGHRS and CDR2 YFSETQ. The CDR3 runs 16 residues. J gave up 4 bases and V 3 bases, and 2 bases lay outside the gene matches. CDR3: CASSWTSGGAYNEQFF. CDR3 coding DNA: TGCGCCAGCAGCTGGACTAGCGGGGGGGCTTACAATGAGCAGTTCTTC.

J is TRBJ2-1 and V is TRBV21-1; the D call TRBD1 from the table was never checked on the DNA. TRBV21-1 constitutes a pseudogene. This CDR3 spans 20 amino acids. The CDR3 is CASSTYWDREGELPYNEQFF. For the CDR3, the DNA is TGTGCCAGCAGCACATATTGGGACAGGGAAGGGGAATTACCGTACAATGAGCAGTTCTTC.

CDR3 sequence: CASSQGQYGGYTF. The CDR3 nucleotides read TGTGCCAGCAGTCAGGGACAGTATGGCGGCTACACCTTC. V usage is TRBV6-5 and J usage is TRBJ1-2; 7 nucleotides line up with TRBD1. This CDR3 spans 13 amino acids. V was clipped by 5 bases and J by 8 bases; unmatched bases: 8. Per germline, CDR1 MNHEY and CDR2 SVGAGI.

In DNA, the CDR3 is TGTGCCAGCAACGGGGGACTAGCAGGAGAGACCCAGTACTTC. Its translation is CASNGGLAGETQYF. The genes are TRBV2 and TRBJ2-5, with 9 bases matching TRBD2. The CDR3 length is 14 residues. The V gene end was trimmed by 7 bases and the J gene end by 4 bases; junction bases not matched to a gene: 7. Germline V gives CDR1 SNHLY, CDR2 FYNNEI.

The chain employs TRBV5-1 and TRBJ1-6, with a tentative D call TRBD1 (6 bases). V dropped 2 bases and J dropped 7 bases, with 10 bases sitting between them. The CDR3 is 14 residues long. Germline assignment: CDR1 SGHRS and CDR2 YFSETQ. CDR3 sequence (DNA): TGCGCCAGCAGCTTAGGGGGGGTCAATTCACCCCTCCACTTT. It specifies CASSLGGVNSPLHF.

V usage is TRBV6-5 and J usage is TRBJ1-2; D possibly corresponds to TRBD1 (5 bases). The CDR3 loop spans 12 amino acids. Trimming pared 6 bases from V and 8 bases from J, leaving 13 bases between. Germline CDR1 MNHEY, CDR2 SVGAGI. CDR3 in amino acids: CASRPSGGGYTF. DNA of the CDR3: TGTGCCAGCAGACCCTCGGGGGGAGGCTACACCTTC.

The table lists this clone with a few counts. This chain joins TRBV27 and TRBJ1-5; possibly TRBD1 for D (6 bases). This CDR3 region has 12 residues. The germline V and J ends were trimmed by 3 bases and 15 bases, with 15 bases remaining between them. The germline V gene has CDR1 MNHEY and CDR2 SMNVEV (reference sequence). The CDR3 DNA reads as TGTGCCAGCAGTTTCCCCCGGGGACACTTGCATTTT. This encodes CASSFPRGHLHF.

V is TRBV12-3 or TRBV12-4 and J is TRBJ1-5; D not certain. The CDR3 runs 12 residues. V gave up 5 bases and J gave up 7 bases, with 9 bases separating them. CDR3 protein: CASSRTGQPQHF. CDR3 DNA: TGTGCCAGCAGTCGGACGGGGCAGCCCCAGCATTTT.

The rearrangement uses TRBV3-1 (or the pseudogene TRBV3-2) and TRBJ1-2; 8 nucleotides match TRBD1. The CDR3 is 14 amino acids. V lost 1 base and J lost 5; bases outside the gene matches: 3. Germline CDR1 is LGHDT and CDR2 is YNNKEL (reference sequence). The CDR3: CASSQVRTGYGYTF. The CDR3, as DNA: TGTGCCAGCAGCCAAGTCAGGACAGGGTATGGCTACACCTTC.

This sequence joins TRBV24-1 and TRBJ2-2; a possible D gene is TRBD2 (7 bases). V was clipped by 6 bases and J by 1 base, with 8 bases between them. This CDR3 region has 14 residues. The germline V gene has CDR1 KGHDR and CDR2 SFDVKD. DNA of the CDR3: TGTGCCACCAGTAGGGGGGGGAACACCGGGGAGCTGTTTTTT. Translation: CATSRGGNTGELFF.

V gene TRBV9 combines with J gene TRBJ1-2; no reliable D call. V lost 4 bases and J lost 8, with 12 bases in between. This CDR3 spans 12 amino acids. Per the germline V gene, CDR1 is SGDLS and CDR2 is YYNGEE. CDR3 region: CASSSGVRGYTF. In DNA form, the CDR3 reads TGTGCCAGCAGCTCCGGGGTCCGCGGCTACACCTTC.